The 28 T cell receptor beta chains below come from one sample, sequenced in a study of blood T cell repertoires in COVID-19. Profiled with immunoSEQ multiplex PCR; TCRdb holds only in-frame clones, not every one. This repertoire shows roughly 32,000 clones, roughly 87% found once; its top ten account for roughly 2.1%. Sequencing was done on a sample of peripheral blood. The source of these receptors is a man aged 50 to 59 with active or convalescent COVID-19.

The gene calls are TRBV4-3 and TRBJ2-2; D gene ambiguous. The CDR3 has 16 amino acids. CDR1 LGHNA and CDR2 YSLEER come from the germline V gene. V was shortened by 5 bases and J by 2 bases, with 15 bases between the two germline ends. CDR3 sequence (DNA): TGCGCCAGCAGCTCGGCGGCAGATATAAACACCGGGGAGCTGTTTTTT. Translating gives CASSSAADINTGELFF.

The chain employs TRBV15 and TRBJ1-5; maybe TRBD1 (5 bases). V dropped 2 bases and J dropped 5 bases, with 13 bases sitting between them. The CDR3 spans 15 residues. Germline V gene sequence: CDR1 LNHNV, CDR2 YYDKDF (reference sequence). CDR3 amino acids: CATSRHTGPDQPQHF. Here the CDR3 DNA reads TGTGCCACCAGCAGACATACAGGACCTGATCAGCCCCAGCATTTT.

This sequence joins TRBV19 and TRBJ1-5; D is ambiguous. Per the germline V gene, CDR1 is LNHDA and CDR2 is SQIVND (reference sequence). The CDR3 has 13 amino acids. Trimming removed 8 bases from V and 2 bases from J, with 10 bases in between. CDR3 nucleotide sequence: TGTGCCAGTGGTCCTCCAGGCAATCAGCCCCAGCATTTT. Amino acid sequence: CASGPPGNQPQHF.

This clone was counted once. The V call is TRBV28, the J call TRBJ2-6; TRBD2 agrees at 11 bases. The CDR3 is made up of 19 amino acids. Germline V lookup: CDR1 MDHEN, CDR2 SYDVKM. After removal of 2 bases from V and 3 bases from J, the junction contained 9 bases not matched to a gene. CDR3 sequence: CASSLPTSGISVGANVLTF. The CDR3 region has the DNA TGTGCCAGCAGTTTACCGACTAGCGGGATATCGGTTGGGGCCAACGTCCTGACTTTC.

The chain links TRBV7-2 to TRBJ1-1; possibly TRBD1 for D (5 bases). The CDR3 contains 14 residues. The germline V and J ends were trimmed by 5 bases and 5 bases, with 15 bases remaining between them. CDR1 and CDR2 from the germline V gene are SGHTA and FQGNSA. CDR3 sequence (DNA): TGTGCCAGCAGCCCCTCAGGGTATCGGACTGAAGCTTTCTTT. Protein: CASSPSGYRTEAFF.

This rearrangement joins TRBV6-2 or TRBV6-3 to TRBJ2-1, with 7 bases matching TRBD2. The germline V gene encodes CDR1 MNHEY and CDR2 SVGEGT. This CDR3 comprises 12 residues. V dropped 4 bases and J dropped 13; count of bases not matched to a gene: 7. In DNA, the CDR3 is TGTGCCAGCAGTTTGCGGGAGAGGGGACAGTTCTTC. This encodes CASSLRERGQFF.

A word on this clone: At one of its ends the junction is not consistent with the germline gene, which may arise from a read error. For the CDR3, the DNA is TGTGCCAGCAGCTTAGCGGGAGCTGGTGAGCAGTTCTTC. Translating it yields CASSLAGAGEQFF. This chain links TRBV12-3 or TRBV12-4 with TRBJ2-1; 9 nucleotides line up with TRBD2. This CDR3 spans 13 amino acids.

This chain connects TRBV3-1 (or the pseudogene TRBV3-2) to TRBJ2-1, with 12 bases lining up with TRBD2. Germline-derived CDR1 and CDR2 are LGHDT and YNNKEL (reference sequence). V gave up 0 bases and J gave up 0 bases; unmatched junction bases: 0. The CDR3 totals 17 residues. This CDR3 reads CASSQETSGSSYNEQFF. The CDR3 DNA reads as TGTGCCAGCAGCCAAGAGACTAGCGGGAGCTCCTACAATGAGCAGTTCTTC.

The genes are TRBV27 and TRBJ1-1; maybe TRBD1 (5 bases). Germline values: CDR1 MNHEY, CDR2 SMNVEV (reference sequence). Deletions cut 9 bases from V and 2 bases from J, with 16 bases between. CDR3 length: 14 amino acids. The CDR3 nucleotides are TGTGCCAGGGGGGTCGGGGGAATTAACACTGAAGCTTTCTTT. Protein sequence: CARGVGGINTEAFF.

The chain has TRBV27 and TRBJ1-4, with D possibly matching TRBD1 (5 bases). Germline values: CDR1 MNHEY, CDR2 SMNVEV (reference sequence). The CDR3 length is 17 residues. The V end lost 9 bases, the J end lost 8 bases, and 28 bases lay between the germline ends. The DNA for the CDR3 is TGTGCCAGTCAGCCCCTTGACAGAATTGGGTATCGCGAAAAACTGTTTTTT. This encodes CASQPLDRIGYREKLFF.

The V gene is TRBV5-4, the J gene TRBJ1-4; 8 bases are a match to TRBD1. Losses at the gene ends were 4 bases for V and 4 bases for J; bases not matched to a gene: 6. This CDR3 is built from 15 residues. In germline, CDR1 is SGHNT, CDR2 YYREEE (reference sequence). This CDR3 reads CASSQRTGSNEKLFF. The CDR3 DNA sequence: TGTGCCAGCAGCCAGAGGACAGGGAGTAATGAAAAACTGTTTTTT.

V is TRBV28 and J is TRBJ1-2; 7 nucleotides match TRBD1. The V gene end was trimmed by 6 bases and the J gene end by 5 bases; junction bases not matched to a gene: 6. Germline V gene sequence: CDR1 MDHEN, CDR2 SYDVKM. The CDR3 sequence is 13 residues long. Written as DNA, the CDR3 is TGTGCCAGCAGCACCAGACAGGGATATGGCTACACCTTC. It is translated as CASSTRQGYGYTF.

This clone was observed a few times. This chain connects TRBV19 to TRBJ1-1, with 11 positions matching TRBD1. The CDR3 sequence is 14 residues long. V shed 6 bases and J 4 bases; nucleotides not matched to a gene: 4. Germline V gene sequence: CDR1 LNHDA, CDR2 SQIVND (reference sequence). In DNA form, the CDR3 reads TGTGCCAGTAGACGGACAGGGGGCGGCACTGAAGCTTTCTTT. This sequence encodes CASRRTGGGTEAFF.

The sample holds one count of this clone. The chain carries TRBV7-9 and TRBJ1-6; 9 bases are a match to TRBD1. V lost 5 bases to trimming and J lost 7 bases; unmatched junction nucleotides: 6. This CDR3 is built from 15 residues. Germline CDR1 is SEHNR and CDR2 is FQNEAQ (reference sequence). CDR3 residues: CASSAPGQGNSPLHF. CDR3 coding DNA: TGTGCCAGCAGCGCCCCGGGACAGGGAAATTCACCCCTCCACTTT.

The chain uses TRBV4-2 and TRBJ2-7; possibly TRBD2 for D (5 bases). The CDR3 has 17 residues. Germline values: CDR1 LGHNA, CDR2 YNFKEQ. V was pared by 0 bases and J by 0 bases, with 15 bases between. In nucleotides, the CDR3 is TGTGCCAGCAGCCAAGATAGGTTTAGCGAGTCCTCCTACGAGCAGTACTTC. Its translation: CASSQDRFSESSYEQYF.

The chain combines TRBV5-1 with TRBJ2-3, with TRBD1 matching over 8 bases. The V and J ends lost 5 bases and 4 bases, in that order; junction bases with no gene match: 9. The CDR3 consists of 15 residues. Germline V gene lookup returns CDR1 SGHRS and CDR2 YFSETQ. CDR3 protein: CASRVTGVIADTQYF. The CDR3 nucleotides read TGCGCCAGCAGGGTGACAGGGGTAATCGCAGATACGCAGTATTTT. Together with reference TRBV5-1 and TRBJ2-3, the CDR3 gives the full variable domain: KAGVTQTPRYLIKTRGQQVTLSCSPISGHRSVSWYQQTPGQGLQFLFEYFSETQRNKGNFPGRFSGRQFSNSRSEMNVSTLELGDSALYLCASRVTGVIADTQYFGPGTRLTVL.

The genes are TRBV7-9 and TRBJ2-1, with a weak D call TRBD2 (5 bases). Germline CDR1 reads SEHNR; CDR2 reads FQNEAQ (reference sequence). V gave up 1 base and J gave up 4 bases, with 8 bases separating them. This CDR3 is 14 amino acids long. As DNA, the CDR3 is TGTGCCAGCAGCTTAGGAGGGATATACAATGAGCAGTTCTTC. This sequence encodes CASSLGGIYNEQFF.

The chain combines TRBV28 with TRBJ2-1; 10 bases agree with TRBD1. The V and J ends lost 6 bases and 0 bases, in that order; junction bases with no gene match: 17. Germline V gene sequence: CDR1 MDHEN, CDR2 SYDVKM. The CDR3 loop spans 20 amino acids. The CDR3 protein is CASRGPGQGSSGSSYNEQFF. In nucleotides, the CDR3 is TGTGCCAGCAGGGGGCCGGGACAGGGGTCGAGCGGGTCCTCCTACAATGAGCAGTTCTTC. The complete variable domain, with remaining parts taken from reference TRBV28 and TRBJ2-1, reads DVKVTQSSRYLVKRTGEKVFLECVQDMDHENMFWYRQDPGLGLRLIYFSYDVKMKEKGDIPEGYSVSREKKERFSLILESASTNQTSMYLCASRGPGQGSSGSSYNEQFFGPGTRLTVL.

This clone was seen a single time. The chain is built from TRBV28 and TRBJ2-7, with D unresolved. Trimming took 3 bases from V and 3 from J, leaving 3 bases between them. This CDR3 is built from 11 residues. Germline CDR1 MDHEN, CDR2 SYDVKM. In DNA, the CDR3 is TGTGCCAGCAGTTTTAACTACGAGCAGTACTTC. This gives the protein CASSFNYEQYF.

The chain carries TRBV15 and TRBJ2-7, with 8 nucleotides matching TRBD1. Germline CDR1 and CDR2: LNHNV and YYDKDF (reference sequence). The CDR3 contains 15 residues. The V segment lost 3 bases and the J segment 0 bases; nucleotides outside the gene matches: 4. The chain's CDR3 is CATSRTGQASYEQYF. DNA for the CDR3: TGTGCCACCAGCAGGACGGGACAGGCCTCCTACGAGCAGTACTTC.

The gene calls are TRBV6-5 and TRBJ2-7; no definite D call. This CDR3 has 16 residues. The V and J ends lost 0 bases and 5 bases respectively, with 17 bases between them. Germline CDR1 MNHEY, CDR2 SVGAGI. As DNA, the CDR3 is TGTGCCAGCAGTTACTCGAAAAGGAACTTAGAGGACGAGCAGTACTTC. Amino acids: CASSYSKRNLEDEQYF.

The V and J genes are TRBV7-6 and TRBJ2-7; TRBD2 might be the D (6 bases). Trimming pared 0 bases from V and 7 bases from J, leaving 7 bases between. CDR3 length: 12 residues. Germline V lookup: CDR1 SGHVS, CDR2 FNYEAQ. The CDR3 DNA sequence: TGTGCCAGCAGCTTAGCCGGAGGGGAGCAGTACTTC. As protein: CASSLAGGEQYF.

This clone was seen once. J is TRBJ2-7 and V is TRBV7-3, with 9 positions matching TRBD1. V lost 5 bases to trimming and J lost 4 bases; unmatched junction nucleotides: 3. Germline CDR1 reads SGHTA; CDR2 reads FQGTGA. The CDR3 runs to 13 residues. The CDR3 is CASSPGTGYEQYF. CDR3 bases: TGTGCCAGCAGCCCCGGGACAGGGTACGAGCAGTACTTC.

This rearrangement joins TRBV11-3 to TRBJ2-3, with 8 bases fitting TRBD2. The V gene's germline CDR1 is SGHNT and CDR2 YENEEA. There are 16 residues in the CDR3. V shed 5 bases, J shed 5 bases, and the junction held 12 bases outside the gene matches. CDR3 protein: CASSRRAGTREDTQYF. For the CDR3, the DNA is TGTGCCAGCAGCCGACGAGCCGGGACTAGGGAAGATACGCAGTATTTT. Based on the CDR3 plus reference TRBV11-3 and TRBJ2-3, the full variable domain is EAGVVQSPRYKIIEKKQPVAFWCNPISGHNTLYWYLQNLGQGPELLIRYENEEAVDDSQLPKDRFSAERLKGVDSTLKIQPAELGDSAVYLCASSRRAGTREDTQYFGPGTRLTVL.

CDR3: CASSLPGQGLEKLFF. As DNA, the CDR3 is TGTGCCAGCAGCCTTCCGGGACAGGGCCTTGAAAAACTGTTTTTT. The rearrangement uses TRBV7-8 and TRBJ1-4; 9 nucleotides match TRBD1. After removal of 5 bases from V and 7 bases from J, the junction contained 8 bases not matched to a gene. Germline assignment: CDR1 SGHVS and CDR2 FQNEAQ. CDR3 length equals 15 residues.

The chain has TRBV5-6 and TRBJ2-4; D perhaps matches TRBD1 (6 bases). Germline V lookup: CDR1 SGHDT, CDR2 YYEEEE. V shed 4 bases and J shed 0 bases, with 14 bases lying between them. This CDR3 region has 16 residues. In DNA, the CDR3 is TGTGCCAGCAGCCAGACAGGTCGTCTAGCCAAAAACATTCAGTACTTC. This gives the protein CASSQTGRLAKNIQYF.

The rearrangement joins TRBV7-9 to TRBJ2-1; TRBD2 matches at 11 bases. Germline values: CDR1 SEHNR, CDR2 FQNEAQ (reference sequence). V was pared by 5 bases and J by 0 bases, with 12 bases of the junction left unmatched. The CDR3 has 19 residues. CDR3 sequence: CASSPRLAGSSSSYNEQFF. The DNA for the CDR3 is TGTGCCAGCAGCCCCCGACTAGCGGGGTCCTCCAGCTCCTACAATGAGCAGTTCTTC.

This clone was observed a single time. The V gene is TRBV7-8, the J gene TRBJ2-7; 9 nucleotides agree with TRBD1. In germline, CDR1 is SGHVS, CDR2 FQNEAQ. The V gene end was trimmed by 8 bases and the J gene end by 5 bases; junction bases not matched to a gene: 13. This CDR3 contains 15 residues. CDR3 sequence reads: CASVPIGTGIHEQYF. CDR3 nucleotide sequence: TGTGCCAGCGTCCCCATCGGGACAGGGATCCACGAGCAGTACTTC. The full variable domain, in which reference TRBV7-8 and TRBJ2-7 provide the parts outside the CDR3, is GAGVSQSPRYKVAKRGQDVALRCDPISGHVSLFWYQQALGQGPEFLTYFQNEAQLDKSGLPSDRFFAERPEGSVSTLKIQRTQQEDSAVYLCASVPIGTGIHEQYFGPGTRLTVT.